The sequence of this T cell receptor beta chain was determined in a study of cytomegalovirus exposure and HLA in healthy donors. The study's findings and limits: V- and J-gene trimming in TCR beta was tied to a missense DCLRE1C variant by an analysis performed later. The investigators catalogued 150 to 200 TCR beta chains as cytomegalovirus-associated.

Regarding this clone: Antigen specificity is unknown.

60 Vbeta and 13 Jbeta primers were used in PCR. The repertoire was sequenced with immunoSEQ multiplex PCR; TCRdb's copy has only in-frame clones and lacks some. The table shows fewer than 120,000 clones, with roughly four fifths occurring only once. Germline CDR1 is GTSNPN and CDR2 is SVGIG (reference sequence). CDR3 length: 12 residues. Trimming pared 0 bases from V and 10 bases from J, leaving 12 bases between. The chain links TRBV30 to TRBJ1-2; D ambiguous. Material for sequencing was PBMCs. This TCR derives from a woman aged 25 to 39 in good health and CMV-seronegative. This chain's CDR3 is CAWSVGSIDYTF. The CDR3 nucleotides are TGTGCCTGGAGTGTGGGGAGCATAGACTACACCTTC.